This T cell receptor (beta chain) was retrieved from a study of shared T cell receptors in the human thymus. Using immunoSEQ multiplex PCR, the repertoire was profiled, and TCRdb retains in-frame clones only, with some absent. The sample consists of about 610,000 clones, roughly 90% of them appearing once. The V gene's germline CDR1 is MNHEY and CDR2 SMNVEV (reference sequence). Trimming took 11 bases from V and 5 from J; bases not matched to a gene: 12. The CDR3 contains 13 residues. The same sample was also studied in work on human thymus T cells. That report adds: Resections from corrective heart surgery provided thymus tissue.

The rearrangement joins TRBV27 to TRBJ2-7, with 7 bases aligning to TRBD2. This clonotype was obtained from a boy younger than two with a congenital heart defect. The sequenced material came from thymocytes. The CDR3 loop reads CACTSAGDHEQYF. CDR3 coding DNA: TGTGCCTGTACGTCGGCGGGAGACCACGAGCAGTACTTC.